These T cell receptor beta chains were read from a single sample in a study of cytomegalovirus exposure and HLA in healthy donors. Generated by immunoSEQ multiplex PCR, the TCRdb table keeps only in-frame clones and is missing some. Here the sample spans around 170,000 clones, about 82% being singletons. Source material: PBMCs. These receptors all stem from a woman aged 50 to 60 in good health and CMV-seropositive. Both conserved end residues are part of each CDR3. Each record gives: clone size, J gene, D gene, V gene, CDR3 protein, CDR3 DNA. A D gene is named only where the DNA matches it firmly. Clone size appears in some rows only: once, few, many, or a class for an expanded clone.

>-|TRBJ2-1|TRBD1|TRBV7-2
CASSRRGGGTGLIEQFF
TGTGCCAGCAGCCGTAGAGGTGGCGGGACAGGGCTTATTGAGCAGTTCTTC
>-|TRBJ2-7|-|TRBV4-3
CASSQERESYEQYF
TGCGCCAGCAGCCAAGAGAGGGAGTCCTACGAGCAGTACTTC
>-|TRBJ1-2|-|TRBV27
CASSPLGGGYYGYTF
TGTGCCAGCAGTCCCTTGGGGGGAGGGTACTATGGCTACACCTTC
>-|TRBJ2-1|-|TRBV6-6
CASSYPGGSYNEQFF
TGTGCCAGCAGTTACCCCGGGGGCTCCTACAATGAGCAGTTCTTC
>few|TRBJ1-2|TRBD1|TRBV7-8
CASSLARTGSNYGYTF
TGTGCCAGCAGCTTAGCGAGGACAGGCTCTAACTATGGCTACACCTTC
>-|TRBJ2-1|-|TRBV2
CASSETESSYNEQFF
TGTGCCAGCAGTGAGACAGAGAGCTCCTACAATGAGCAGTTCTTC
>-|TRBJ2-2|-|TRBV5-6
CASSLLGAGNTGELFF
TGTGCCAGCAGCTTGTTGGGAGCGGGTAACACCGGGGAGCTGTTTTTT
>-|TRBJ2-5|-|TRBV6-5
CASSYSGLQETQYF
TGTGCCAGCAGTTACTCTGGGCTCCAAGAGACCCAGTACTTC
>-|TRBJ2-4|-|TRBV7-2
CASSPWALAKNIQYF
TGTGCCAGCAGCCCCTGGGCCTTAGCCAAAAACATTCAGTACTTC
>-|TRBJ1-1|TRBD1|TRBV6-5
CASSYSRQGHTEAFF
TGTGCCAGCAGTTACTCACGACAGGGACACACTGAAGCTTTCTTT
>-|TRBJ2-6|-|TRBV18
CASSPLEGAGANVLTF
TGTGCCAGCTCACCACTCGAGGGCGCTGGGGCCAACGTCCTGACTTTC
>-|TRBJ1-1|-|TRBV19
CASSSQRGTEAFF
TGTGCCAGTAGTAGCCAAAGGGGGACTGAAGCTTTCTTT
>-|TRBJ1-4|TRBD1|TRBV10-3
CAISEPGQGYEKLFF
TGTGCCATCAGTGAACCGGGACAGGGGTATGAAAAACTGTTTTTT
>-|TRBJ1-4|TRBD1|TRBV30
CAWQTGEKLFF
TGTGCCTGGCAGACAGGGGAGAAACTGTTTTTT
>-|TRBJ2-7|TRBD2|TRBV27
CASSSLFSGGNYFYEQYF
TGTGCCAGCAGTTCCCTCTTCAGCGGGGGGAACTATTTCTACGAGCAGTACTTC
>-|TRBJ1-1|TRBD1|TRBV11-2
CASSSRTGWGMNTEAFF
TGTGCCAGCAGCTCTCGGACAGGGTGGGGCATGAACACTGAAGCTTTCTTT
>-|TRBJ2-7|TRBD1|TRBV29-1
CSVLRAGTGDYEQYF
TGCAGCGTCCTCAGGGCGGGGACAGGGGACTACGAGCAGTACTTC